A single T cell receptor beta chain is shown here with its context. This clone has a handful of counts. The clone's antigen remains unknown. Base qualities are not recorded, but no much larger clone differs from it by a single base. CDR1 and CDR2 are read off the germline V gene as KGHSH and LQKENI. V is cut back by 3 bases and J by 8 bases, with 7 bases in the junction unmatched. The CDR3 covers 14 residues, taking in both the cysteine and the phenylalanine. Solely the CDR3 DNA is kept, with 42 bases framed from the first base. This specimen comes from a study of CD4+ T cells in melanoma (dated by TCRdb to between 2021 and 2024). Notes on the research overall: The study examined neoantigen-specific CD4+ T cells in human melanoma. Beyond this particular receptor, the publication reports: The report described a correlation between neoantigen-specific CD4+ T cells and the function of CD8+ T cells, macrophages and B cells. According to the report, neoantigen-specific CD4+ T cells in melanoma displayed diverse differentiation states.

The donors were people with melanoma. Receptors were amplified or captured by the immunoSEQ multiplex PCR assay. TCRdb carries this immuneACCESS record with in-frame sequences only. Its versions omit some clonotypes, under half of them owing to an unresolved V gene in the studies checked, with the rest unexplained. The sample has 11,000 or so clones on record, 66% of them singletons. Together, the top ten hold about 8.9% of the sample. The chain employs TRBV18 and TRBJ1-2, with 9 bases aligning to TRBD1. This TCR was recovered from a human donor with melanoma. Sequencing was performed on cells from a culture (not recorded whether cultured in vitro). The CDR3 protein sequence reads: CASSPLQGAEGYTF. At the DNA level, the sequence is TGTGCCAGCTCACCCCTACAGGGGGCTGAAGGCTACACCTTC.